This TCR beta chain comes out of a study of T cell clonotyping in hematopoietic cell transplantation. The study's findings and limits: CD4 and CD8 repertoire contributions could not be separated without sorting. Recipient TCR diversity dropped after transplant; expanded clonotypes rose from day 30 to 180. Few recipient clonotypes overlapped donors; over 97% were de novo at given depth. Broader posttransplant TCR repertoire diversity was predicted by graft donor and pretransplant recipient Inverse Simpson Index values.

Assay: immunoSEQ multiplex PCR; the TCRdb copy retains only in-frame clones and omits some. The sample yields 20,000 or so clones, 65% to 80% seen once. In regard to this clone: No antigen is known for it.

The sequencing input was peripheral blood mononuclear cells. The source is a man aged 55-75 years in good health. Some clones in this sample may be carry-over from other donors' samples.

The CDR3 region is CASSFPGRDEQFF. For the CDR3, the DNA is TGTGCCAGCAGTTTTCCCGGGCGCGATGAGCAGTTCTTC. The chain recombines TRBV28 with TRBJ2-1, with unresolved D. The CDR3 consists of 13 residues. Trimming pared 3 bases from V and 8 bases from J, leaving 11 bases between. Germline assignment: CDR1 MDHEN and CDR2 SYDVKM.